These 30 T cell receptor beta chains were all obtained from the same sample, sequenced in a study of blood T cells in healthy people across ages. With a J-beta primer mix and a sample-barcoded 5' primer, a second PCR ran 7 to 11 cycles. TCRdb re-called the 5' RACE reads through MiXCR, storing one row per CDR3 protein. The sample includes about a million distinct CDR3 sequences, 51% of them seen just once. The material sequenced was blood. The receptors stem from a woman aged 55 to 70 in good health.

This chain uses TRBV20-1 with TRBJ2-4; D gene unclear. The J call may be incorrect, as the DNA end agrees better with TRBJ2-7. Germline CDR1 is DFQATT and CDR2 is SNEGSKA (reference sequence). The CDR3 consists of 14 residues. The CDR3 protein is CSARPLAIGSEQYF. The CDR3 DNA reads TGCAGTGCTAGGCCCTTGGCTATTGGTTCCGAGCAGTACTTC.

Only a few counts were recorded for this clonotype. CDR3 loop: CASSPGLGFSTDTQYF. Written as DNA, the CDR3 is TGCGCCAGCAGCCCCGGGTTGGGGTTCAGCACAGATACGCAGTATTTT. The chain uses TRBV4-3 and TRBJ2-3; D not certain. This CDR3 is built from 16 residues. CDR1 is LGHNA, CDR2 YSLEER, per germline. Trimming left V 4 bases short and J 0 bases short, with 14 bases between.

This chain links TRBV6-6 with TRBJ1-2; D unresolved. CDR3 length equals 14 residues. The V end lost 2 bases, the J end lost 2 bases, and 9 bases lay between the germline ends. Germline CDR1 is MNHNY and CDR2 is SVGAGI (reference sequence). The CDR3 nucleotides are TGTGCCAGCAGTTACGACAACCCGAACTATGGCTACACCTTC. Translated, it gives CASSYDNPNYGYTF.

The chain is built from TRBV18 and TRBJ2-1, with 8 bases identical to TRBD1. The CDR3 spans 18 residues. Looked up from germline, CDR1 is KGHSH and CDR2 is LQKENI. The junction had 15 bases not matched to a gene; V was cut back by 1 base and J by 7 bases. The CDR3 reads CASSPQNQGALGFNEQFF. The CDR3 region has the DNA TGTGCCAGCTCACCACAGAATCAGGGGGCGCTAGGCTTTAATGAGCAGTTCTTC.

This chain joins TRBV5-1 and TRBJ1-5; a weak D match, TRBD1 (5 bases). The CDR3 is 12 amino acids. Germline V CDR1 and CDR2: SGHRS, YFSETQ. V lost 3 bases and J 8 bases, leaving 9 bases between the germline ends. In DNA form, the CDR3 reads TGCGCCAGCAGCTATACGGGGGAGCCCCAGCATTTT. It yields the protein CASSYTGEPQHF.

A few counts support this clonotype. The V and J genes are TRBV29-1 and TRBJ1-4; D remains unclear. The CDR3 spans 12 residues. Germline V gene lookup returns CDR1 SQVTM and CDR2 ANQGSEA. Trimming left V 4 bases short and J 11 bases short, with 14 bases between. In nucleotides, the CDR3 is TGCAGCGTTGCAGAGGGAAGTGACAAACTGTTTTTT. This codes for CSVAEGSDKLFF.

This clonotype appeared a few times. The CDR3 region is CSVARRTGSEQYF. Here the CDR3 DNA reads TGCAGCGTTGCCCGGAGGACAGGGAGCGAGCAGTACTTC. The rearrangement joins TRBV29-1 to TRBJ2-7, with 8 nucleotides matching TRBD1. The CDR3 is 13 residues long. V was pared by 4 bases and J by 6 bases, with 8 bases of the junction left unmatched. The germline CDR1 and CDR2 sequences are SQVTM and ANQGSEA.

This clonotype was found a few times. V gene TRBV25-1 combines with J gene TRBJ1-1, with TRBD1 matching over 7 bases. J gave up 2 bases and V 5 bases, and 8 bases lay outside the gene matches. This CDR3 comprises 15 residues. Germline CDR1 MGHDK, CDR2 SYGVNS. DNA of the CDR3: TGTGCCAGCAGTACCCGGGACAGCGGAAACACTGAAGCTTTCTTT. Protein product: CASSTRDSGNTEAFF.

The chain is built from TRBV3-1 and TRBJ2-7; a weak D match, TRBD1 (5 bases). The assigned J gene may be wrong: the sequence end matches TRBJ2-5 better. CDR3 length: 14 amino acids. Germline values: CDR1 LGHDT, CDR2 YNNKEL (reference sequence). The CDR3: CASSRQTHRETQYF. As DNA, the CDR3 is TGTGCCAGCAGTCGACAGACCCATCGGGAGACCCAGTACTTC.

This chain connects TRBV9 to TRBJ2-1; 12 bases align to TRBD2. This CDR3 contains 14 residues. Trimming removed 6 bases from V and 8 bases from J; junction bases left unmatched: 6. CDR1 and CDR2 (germline): SGDLS, YYNGEE. CDR3 sequence reads: CASTLGLAGYEQFF. CDR3 nucleotides: TGTGCCAGCACCCTCGGACTAGCGGGATATGAGCAGTTCTTC.

This chain uses TRBV5-1 with TRBJ1-1; TRBD1 is a possible D gene (6 bases). V was shortened by 3 bases and J by 3 bases, with 12 bases between the two germline ends. From germline, CDR1 is SGHRS and CDR2 YFSETQ. The CDR3 extends over 14 amino acids. CDR3 sequence: CASSSGPGDTEAFF. The CDR3 nucleotides read TGCGCCAGCAGCTCCGGACCAGGGGACACTGAAGCTTTCTTT.

In its sample, this clonotype was seen a few times. The chain links TRBV29-1 to TRBJ2-1; unclear D gene. This CDR3 is 14 amino acids long. Germline V gives CDR1 SQVTM, CDR2 ANQGSEA. Trimming stripped 4 bases from V and 0 bases from J, with 10 bases between. CDR3 protein: CSVVSWSSYNEQFF. The CDR3 coding sequence is TGCAGCGTTGTCAGCTGGAGCTCCTACAATGAGCAGTTCTTC.

This clonotype was detected many times. Here the CDR3 DNA reads TGCAGTGCTAGAGGCAGGGGTTCTGGCACTGGGGCCAACGTCCTGACTTTC. Translation: CSARGRGSGTGANVLTF. The genes are TRBV20-1 and TRBJ2-6, with a weak D call TRBD1 (6 bases). Deletions cut 1 base from V and 2 bases from J, with 15 bases between. The V gene's germline CDR1 is DFQATT and CDR2 SNEGSKA (reference sequence). This CDR3 has 17 amino acids.

This clonotype has just a few counts. The chain recombines TRBV20-1 with TRBJ2-7; D not certain. From germline, CDR1 is DFQATT and CDR2 SNEGSKA (reference sequence). This CDR3 is 15 amino acids long. V dropped 1 base and J dropped 0 bases, with 13 bases sitting between them. For the CDR3, the DNA is TGCAGTGCTAGAGGCCCGCTAGTCTCCTCCTACGAGCAGTACTTC. This translates into CSARGPLVSSYEQYF.

In its sample, this clonotype was seen a few times. The chain uses TRBV3-1 and TRBJ2-7; 8 positions agree with TRBD2. This CDR3 is 15 amino acids long. V lost 1 base, J lost 0 bases, and 2 bases stayed unmatched. In germline, CDR1 is LGHDT, CDR2 YNNKEL (reference sequence). The DNA for the CDR3 is TGTGCCAGCAGCCAAGTAGCGGGGAACTCCTACGAGCAGTACTTC. This sequence encodes CASSQVAGNSYEQYF.

This clonotype was counted between two and nine times. The genes are TRBV5-1 and TRBJ2-7; 10 nucleotides agree with TRBD1. Germline V gene sequence: CDR1 SGHRS, CDR2 YFSETQ. CDR3 size: 16 residues. The V segment lost 6 bases and the J segment 0 bases; nucleotides outside the gene matches: 9. DNA of the CDR3: TGCGCCAGCACCAATCACCGGGACAGGGGCTCCTACGAGCAGTACTTC. This encodes CASTNHRDRGSYEQYF.

The sample holds many counts of this clonotype. CDR3 nucleotide sequence: TGTGCCAGCAGACATCCCCTAGACGGTCTCTACAATGAGCAGTTCTTC. Translated: CASRHPLDGLYNEQFF. The chain is built from TRBV12-3 or TRBV12-4 and TRBJ2-1; D gene unclear. CDR3 length: 16 amino acids. The V gene lost 6 bases and the J gene lost 3 bases, with 18 bases spanning the gap.

This clonotype was found a few times. V is TRBV7-2 and J is TRBJ2-5; 9 bases map to TRBD2. This CDR3 is built from 16 residues. Looked up from germline, CDR1 is SGHTA and CDR2 is FQGNSA. Trimming removed 1 base from V and 5 bases from J; junction bases left unmatched: 8. The CDR3 sequence: CASSLGVAGERETQYF. CDR3 sequence (DNA): TGTGCCAGCAGCTTAGGGGTAGCGGGGGAGCGGGAGACCCAGTACTTC. The variable domain in full, completed from reference TRBV7-2 and TRBJ2-5, reads GAGVSQSPSNKVTEKGKDVELRCDPISGHTALYWYRQSLGQGLEFLIYFQGNSAPDKSGLPSDRFSAERTGGSVSTLTIQRTQQEDSAVYLCASSLGVAGERETQYFGPGTRLLVL.

The chain links TRBV5-6 to TRBJ2-1; 8 nucleotides align to TRBD2. From germline, CDR1 is SGHDT and CDR2 YYEEEE. The trim removed 3 bases at V and 12 bases at J, leaving 17 bases unmatched. The CDR3 is 16 amino acids. This CDR3 is CASSSLSGGPGQLQFF. The CDR3 bases are TGTGCCAGCAGCTCCCTCTCGGGAGGGCCAGGGCAACTGCAGTTCTTC.

This CDR3 is CSAPPRTSGSYNEQFF. The CDR3 DNA reads TGCAGTGCTCCGCCCCGGACTAGCGGATCCTACAATGAGCAGTTCTTC. This chain links TRBV20-1 with TRBJ2-1, with 10 bases identical to TRBD2. V gave up 5 bases and J gave up 1 base; unmatched junction bases: 8. This CDR3 region has 16 residues. CDR1 is DFQATT, CDR2 SNEGSKA, per germline (reference sequence).

The table lists this clonotype with many counts. The V and J genes are TRBV29-1 and TRBJ2-7; no reliable D call. V lost 6 bases to trimming and J lost 2 bases, with 8 bases between them. The CDR3 spans 11 residues. Germline lookup yields CDR1 SQVTM and CDR2 ANQGSEA. CDR3 residues: CSVVGTYEQYF. CDR3 nucleotides: TGCAGCGTGGTCGGAACCTACGAGCAGTACTTC.

The V gene is TRBV7-9, the J gene TRBJ2-3; TRBD2 agrees at 9 bases. The germline gives CDR1 SEHNR, CDR2 FQNEAQ (reference sequence). CDR3 size: 16 residues. Trimming at V came to 1 base and at J to 2 bases, leaving 4 bases not matched to a gene. CDR3 residues: CASSLGGRDLTDTQYF. The CDR3 DNA is TGTGCCAGCAGCTTAGGCGGGAGGGATCTCACAGATACGCAGTATTTT.

The chain has TRBV2 and TRBJ2-3; TRBD2 matches 10 bases. V trimming: 4 bases; J trimming: 5 bases; junction bases outside the gene matches: 9. The V gene's germline CDR1 is SNHLY and CDR2 FYNNEI. This CDR3 is built from 16 residues. The CDR3 bases are TGTGCCAGCAGTGTTCGCACTAGCGGGATTGTAGATACGCAGTATTTT. Residues: CASSVRTSGIVDTQYF. Full variable domain (missing parts from reference TRBV2 and TRBJ2-3): EPEVTQTPSHQVTQMGQEVILRCVPISNHLYFYWYRQILGQKVEFLVSFYNNEISEKSEIFDDQFSVERPDGSNFTLKIRSTKLEDSAMYFCASSVRTSGIVDTQYFGPGTRLTVL.

J is TRBJ2-5 and V is TRBV30; TRBD1 aligns across 10 bases. Unmatched junction bases numbered 7, after V lost 1 base and J lost 11 bases. CDR1 and CDR2 from the germline V gene are GTSNPN and SVGIG (reference sequence). This CDR3 is 13 amino acids long. CDR3 amino acids: CAWSAGTGDAQYF. The CDR3, as DNA: TGTGCCTGGAGTGCAGGGACAGGGGACGCGCAGTACTTC.

The rearrangement uses TRBV4-1 and TRBJ2-3, with D uncertain. Germline CDR1 is MGHRA and CDR2 is YSYEKL. The CDR3 totals 13 residues. The V and J ends lost 7 bases and 2 bases respectively, with 10 bases between them. CDR3 sequence (DNA): TGCGCCAGCACCGAATGGGCCACAGATACGCAGTATTTT. Its translation is CASTEWATDTQYF.

This clonotype was picked up one time. The rearrangement uses TRBV28 and TRBJ1-1; TRBD1 matches at 7 bases. After removal of 3 bases from V and 0 bases from J, the junction contained 10 bases not matched to a gene. The CDR3 length is 17 residues. Germline V lookup: CDR1 MDHEN, CDR2 SYDVKM. The CDR3 loop is CASSFAFSGQVNTEAFF. In DNA, the CDR3 is TGTGCCAGCAGTTTCGCCTTTTCTGGACAGGTGAACACTGAAGCTTTCTTT.

V usage is TRBV6-1 and J usage is TRBJ2-4, with TRBD2 matching 10 bases. The J call may be wrong; the DNA end is better matched by TRBJ2-7. Germline CDR1 and CDR2: MNHNS and SASEGT. The CDR3 sequence is 12 residues long. This CDR3 reads CASASGSREQYF. CDR3 bases: TGTGCCTCGGCTAGCGGGAGCCGCGAGCAGTACTTC.

This rearrangement joins TRBV12-3 or TRBV12-4 to TRBJ2-3; 11 positions agree with TRBD2. The trim removed 8 bases at V and 4 bases at J, leaving 5 bases unmatched. The length of the CDR3 is 14 residues. The CDR3 sequence: CASLTSGTADTQYF. The CDR3, as DNA: TGTGCCAGCTTGACTAGCGGGACCGCAGATACGCAGTATTTT.

This clonotype was seen more than once but under ten times. The chain couples TRBV28 to TRBJ1-1, with 9 nucleotides matching TRBD1. V dropped 6 bases and J dropped 6; count of bases not matched to a gene: 11. The CDR3 spans 15 residues. Germline assignment: CDR1 MDHEN and CDR2 SYDVKM. CDR3 in DNA: TGTGCCAGCAGCTTCGTTACAGGGGGCAGTGCTGAAGCTTTCTTT. The encoded protein is CASSFVTGGSAEAFF.

The chain recombines TRBV11-3 with TRBJ2-7, with D possibly matching TRBD2 (5 bases). Trimming cost V 5 bases and J 2 bases, with 10 bases left between them. Germline values: CDR1 SGHNT, CDR2 YENEEA. This CDR3 region has 13 residues. The CDR3 sequence is CASSKTGAYEQYF. Written as DNA, the CDR3 is TGTGCCAGCAGCAAGACCGGGGCCTACGAGCAGTACTTC.